These 6 T cell receptor beta chains were all obtained from the same sample, sequenced in a study of shared clonotypes between healthy human individuals. TCRdb's copy holds only in-frame clones and misses some; the assay was immunoSEQ multiplex PCR. The sample includes some 2 million clones, 85% to 95% of them seen just once. Sequencing was performed on naive CD4+ T cells sorted from blood. Subset given: CD45RA+ positively selected. These receptors all come from a man younger than 30 in good health.

V usage is TRBV30 and J usage is TRBJ1-3; D gene uncertain. Germline lookup yields CDR1 GTSNPN and CDR2 SVGIG (reference sequence). V was shortened by 2 bases and J by 0 bases, with 11 bases between the two germline ends. There are 15 residues in the CDR3. The CDR3 bases are TGTGCCTGGAGTAGCGTAGGGAGCTCTGGAAACACCATATATTTT. Translated, it gives CAWSSVGSSGNTIYF. The complete variable domain, with remaining parts taken from reference TRBV30 and TRBJ1-3, reads SQTIHQWPATLVQPVGSPLSLECTVEGTSNPNLYWYRQAAGRGLQLLFYSVGIGQISSEVPQNLSASRPQDRQFILSSKKLLLSDSGFYLCAWSSVGSSGNTIYFGEGSWLTVV.

The chain links TRBV10-3 to TRBJ1-6; TRBD1 is a possible D gene (6 bases). Trimming took off 9 bases at V and 7 bases at J, with 13 bases between the two ends. Germline V gene sequence: CDR1 ENHRY, CDR2 SYGVKD. The CDR3 loop spans 13 amino acids. This chain's CDR3 is CAISTGANSPLHF. Here the CDR3 DNA reads TGTGCCATATCAACGGGGGCGAATTCACCCCTCCACTTT.

The V and J genes are TRBV6-6 and TRBJ1-6, with D maybe TRBD1 (6 bases). CDR1 is MNHNY and CDR2 is SVGAGI in the germline V gene (reference sequence). Deletions cut 6 bases from V and 6 bases from J, with 12 bases between. CDR3 length: 14 residues. This CDR3 reads CASRKGQTNSPLHF. The CDR3 DNA reads TGTGCCAGCAGAAAGGGACAAACTAATTCACCCCTCCACTTT.

This clone has a single count. The rearrangement uses TRBV7-2 and TRBJ2-7; a possible D gene is TRBD2 (5 bases). The CDR3 covers 16 residues. Per germline, CDR1 SGHTA and CDR2 FQGNSA. V was trimmed by 1 base and J by 2 bases, leaving 15 bases between them. The CDR3: CASSLVGGGNPYEQYF. CDR3 sequence (DNA): TGTGCCAGCAGCTTAGTAGGCGGAGGCAATCCCTACGAGCAGTACTTC.

This chain connects TRBV30 to TRBJ2-7, with a weak D call TRBD2 (6 bases). The V and J ends lost 0 bases and 6 bases respectively, with 18 bases between them. CDR3 size: 15 residues. Germline lookup yields CDR1 GTSNPN and CDR2 SVGIG (reference sequence). CDR3 protein: CAWSVGGTSPTEQYF. The CDR3 DNA sequence: TGTGCCTGGAGTGTAGGAGGCACTAGCCCGACCGAGCAGTACTTC.

Notes on this clone: Other DNA sequences of this sample code for an identical CDR3. The chain carries TRBV15 and TRBJ1-1; D is possibly TRBD1 (5 bases). The V end was cut by 0 bases, the J end by 7 bases, with 9 bases between. The CDR3 is 13 amino acids. CDR1 is LNHNV, CDR2 YYDKDF, per germline (reference sequence). CDR3 sequence (DNA): TGTGCCACCAGCAGAGATAGGGGACTTGAAGCTTTCTTT. It codes for CATSRDRGLEAFF.